The clone carrying this T cell receptor beta chain has a count of ten or more. Its specificity is unknown. This entry is derived from a study of T-cell reconstitution after alpha-beta-depleted transplantation in children. Broader study findings: Several hundred expanded graft clones reportedly supplied alpha-beta T cells about two months after transplant. It was surviving recipient T cells and thymic progenitors that gave some patients high TCRbeta diversity at day 60. Counts and diversity of T cells one year after transplant came mostly from newly produced T cells.

This CDR3 is built from 11 residues. V shed 3 bases and J shed 6 bases, with 6 bases lying between them. Unique molecular identifiers were incorporated into the prepared TCRbeta library. One entry per CDR3 protein, called by TCRdb with MiXCR from the PCR reads. The table shows 900,000 or so distinct CDR3 sequences, with around 17% occurring only once. The TCR was taken from a male patient between 10 and 17 years old who had a stem cell transplant for acute lymphoblastic leukemia, so the T cells may come from the graft donor. The V call is TRBV12-3 or TRBV12-4, the J call TRBJ2-7; D gene ambiguous. The starting material was PBMCs, mostly from graft donor cells, obtained 360 days after TCRalphabeta/CD19-depleted stem cell transplant. The CDR3 DNA follows: TGTGCCAGCAGTTTCGGGCTCGAGCAGTACTTC. Encoded protein: CASSFGLEQYF.